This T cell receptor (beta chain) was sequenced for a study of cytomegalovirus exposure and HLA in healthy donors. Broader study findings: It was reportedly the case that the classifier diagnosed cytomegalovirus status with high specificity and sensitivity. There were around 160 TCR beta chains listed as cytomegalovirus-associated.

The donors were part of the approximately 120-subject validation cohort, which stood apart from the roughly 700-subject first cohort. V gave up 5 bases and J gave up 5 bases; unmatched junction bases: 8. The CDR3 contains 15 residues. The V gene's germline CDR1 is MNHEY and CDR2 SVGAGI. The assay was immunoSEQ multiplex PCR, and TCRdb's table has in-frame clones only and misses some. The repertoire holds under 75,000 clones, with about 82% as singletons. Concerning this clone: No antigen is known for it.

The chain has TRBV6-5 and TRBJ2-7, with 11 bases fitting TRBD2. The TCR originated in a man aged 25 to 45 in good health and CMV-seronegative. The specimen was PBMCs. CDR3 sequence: CASSPLAGGLNEQYF. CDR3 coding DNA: TGTGCCAGCAGTCCGCTAGCGGGGGGACTAAACGAGCAGTACTTC.